This entry lists 26 T cell receptor beta chains sequenced from one sample in a study of early T cells in non-severe SARS-CoV-2 infection (dated by TCRdb to about 2021). The library was prepared using 5' RACE. These reads were obtained on a NextSeq 500. TCRdb reprocessing: public reads trimmed at Q25 with fastp, clones called with MiXCR, in-frame beta chains kept. For every CDR3 protein sequence, its rows merge into one entry that carries the most common genes and DNA. The sample table lists fewer than 85,000 distinct CDR3 sequences, about 14% of them with a count of one. The ten largest clones take up 3.9% of the sample. The starting material was whole blood, obtained at baseline. The receptors stem from an adult who was a healthcare worker with PCR-confirmed SARS-CoV-2 infection or an uninfected control (not recorded which).

This clonotype was counted between two and nine times. The chain uses TRBV20-1 and TRBJ2-1, with 8 bases matching TRBD1. CDR1 DFQATT and CDR2 SNEGSKA come from the germline V gene (reference sequence). With V trimmed by 4 bases and J by 5 bases, 19 bases remained unmatched. The CDR3 totals 18 residues. As DNA, the CDR3 is TGCAGTGCTATACGGGTGACAGGGGACCCTTCTTTTGACAATGAGCAGTTCTTC. It translates to CSAIRVTGDPSFDNEQFF.

The chain joins TRBV29-1 to TRBJ2-1, with TRBD2 as a possible D gene (6 bases). This CDR3 contains 10 residues. The V gene lost 7 bases and the J gene lost 7 bases, with 8 bases spanning the gap. Germline values: CDR1 SQVTM, CDR2 ANQGSEA. Here the CDR3 DNA reads TGCAGCGGACGGGGGAATGAGCAGTTCTTC. Its protein is CSGRGNEQFF.

The sample holds many counts of this clonotype. J is TRBJ2-1 and V is TRBV15; TRBD2 matches 11 bases. Germline V gene lookup returns CDR1 LNHNV and CDR2 YYDKDF (reference sequence). V dropped 0 bases and J dropped 6; count of bases not matched to a gene: 4. The CDR3 sequence is 16 residues long. CDR3 sequence (DNA): TGTGCCACCAGCAGAGAACTAGCGGGAGAGGGCAATGAGCAGTTCTTC. It translates to CATSRELAGEGNEQFF.

This clonotype was seen a handful of times. The chain combines TRBV4-1 with TRBJ2-7, with TRBD2 matching 7 bases. CDR1 and CDR2 (germline): MGHRA, YSYEKL. The CDR3 has 14 residues. V shed 2 bases and J 3 bases; nucleotides not matched to a gene: 4. The CDR3 sequence is CASSQFERDYEQYF. In DNA form, the CDR3 reads TGCGCCAGCAGCCAATTTGAGCGGGACTACGAGCAGTACTTC.

This clonotype was seen more than once but under ten times. The chain combines TRBV7-8 with TRBJ2-3; TRBD2 agrees at 14 bases. The V segment lost 7 bases and the J segment 0 bases; nucleotides outside the gene matches: 18. In germline, CDR1 is SGHVS, CDR2 FQNEAQ. This CDR3 is 21 amino acids long. CDR3 nucleotide sequence: TGTGCCAGCACCGCGCCATCGGGACTAGCGGGAGTGGTTCCTAGCACAGATACGCAGTATTTT. Translating it yields CASTAPSGLAGVVPSTDTQYF.

The table lists this clonotype with many counts. This chain uses TRBV20-1 with TRBJ2-7; D is uncertain. V lost 6 bases and J lost 4, with 19 bases in between. The CDR3 has 14 residues. Germline V lookup: CDR1 DFQATT, CDR2 SNEGSKA (reference sequence). CDR3 loop: CSARGSSGKYEQYF. CDR3 nucleotides: TGCAGTGCCCGAGGAAGCTCCGGCAAGTACGAGCAGTACTTC.

This clonotype was recorded many times. V and J are TRBV7-2 and TRBJ2-1; 10 bases match TRBD2. J gave up 0 bases and V 4 bases, and 3 bases lay outside the gene matches. This CDR3 contains 16 residues. Germline CDR1 is SGHTA and CDR2 is FQGNSA. CDR3 sequence: CASSWSSGSSYNEQFF. The CDR3 DNA reads TGTGCCAGCAGCTGGTCTAGCGGGAGCTCCTACAATGAGCAGTTCTTC.

This clonotype was detected many times. This chain uses TRBV2 with TRBJ1-1; TRBD1 might be the D (6 bases). Trimming stripped 6 bases from V and 4 bases from J, with 9 bases between. CDR1 is SNHLY, CDR2 FYNNEI, per germline. The CDR3 is made up of 12 amino acids. The CDR3 is CASRSTGTEAFF. The CDR3 DNA is TGTGCCAGCAGATCGACAGGCACTGAAGCTTTCTTT.

In its sample, this clonotype was seen many times. V gene TRBV6-6 combines with J gene TRBJ2-5; 12 positions match TRBD2. This CDR3 has 16 amino acids. Per germline, CDR1 MNHNY and CDR2 SVGAGI (reference sequence). V dropped 4 bases and J dropped 2; count of bases not matched to a gene: 5. CDR3 nucleotides: TGTGCCAGCAGTTTGGGACTAGCGGGCCAACAAGAGACCCAGTACTTC. Protein: CASSLGLAGQQETQYF.

The chain is built from TRBV7-6 and TRBJ2-3; D is ambiguous. The CDR3 extends over 14 amino acids. V was shortened by 2 bases and J by 0 bases, with 6 bases between the two germline ends. Looked up from germline, CDR1 is SGHVS and CDR2 is FNYEAQ. The CDR3 reads CASSLSHSTDTQYF. In DNA, the CDR3 is TGTGCCAGCAGCTTAAGCCATAGCACAGATACGCAGTATTTT.

This clonotype was detected only a few times. The V and J genes are TRBV7-9 and TRBJ1-5, with D possibly being TRBD1 (6 bases). The CDR3 has 15 amino acids. Germline V gene data show CDR1 as SEHNR and CDR2 as FQNEAQ (reference sequence). Trimming left V 6 bases short and J 1 base short, with 13 bases between. For the CDR3, the DNA is TGTGCCAGCAGTCCCCAGGGGAGGAGCAATCAGCCCCAGCATTTT. Protein: CASSPQGRSNQPQHF. Full variable domain (rest looked up from reference TRBV7-9 and TRBJ1-5): DTGVSQNPRHKITKRGQNVTFRCDPISEHNRLYWYRQTLGQGPEFLTYFQNEAQLEKSRLLSDRFSAERPKGSFSTLEIQRTEQGDSAMYLCASSPQGRSNQPQHFGDGTRLSIL.

Only a few counts were recorded for this clonotype. This chain connects TRBV11-2 to TRBJ2-7, with a tentative D call TRBD2 (6 bases). The V end lost 1 base, the J end lost 4 bases, and 11 bases lay between the germline ends. Looked up from germline, CDR1 is SGHAT and CDR2 is FQNNGV. The CDR3 spans 14 residues. CDR3 region: CASSLVVRGYEQYF. Here the CDR3 DNA reads TGTGCCAGCAGCTTAGTAGTACGGGGGTACGAGCAGTACTTC. The complete variable domain, with remaining parts taken from reference TRBV11-2 and TRBJ2-7, reads EAGVAQSPRYKIIEKRQSVAFWCNPISGHATLYWYQQILGQGPKLLIQFQNNGVVDDSQLPKDRFSAERLKGVDSTLKIQPAKLEDSAVYLCASSLVVRGYEQYFGPGTRLTVT.

This clonotype has a handful of counts. The chain carries TRBV29-1 and TRBJ1-1; D is unclear. This CDR3 comprises 12 residues. V lost 3 bases, J lost 3 bases, and 8 bases lay in between. The V gene's germline CDR1 is SQVTM and CDR2 ANQGSEA. The CDR3 protein is CSVEDGHTEAFF. CDR3 nucleotide sequence: TGCAGCGTTGAGGACGGTCACACTGAAGCTTTCTTT.

The V gene is TRBV28, the J gene TRBJ2-5; 7 bases match TRBD1. J was trimmed by 5 bases and V by 4 bases; bases with no gene match: 7. CDR1 MDHEN and CDR2 SYDVKM come from the germline V gene. This CDR3 has 14 residues. DNA for the CDR3: TGTGCCAGCAGTTCCGAACAGGGGTTGGAGACCCAGTACTTC. Amino acid sequence: CASSSEQGLETQYF.

This sequence joins TRBV10-2 and TRBJ1-5; no reliable D call. This CDR3 has 14 residues. V shed 5 bases and J shed 0 bases, with 8 bases lying between them. Germline V CDR1 and CDR2: WSHSY, SAAADI. The CDR3 nucleotides read TGCGCCAGCAGTAAAGAAACTAGCAATCAGCCCCAGCATTTT. It translates to CASSKETSNQPQHF.

The J gene is TRBJ2-1, the V gene TRBV11-3, with 10 nucleotides matching TRBD2. Germline V CDR1 and CDR2: SGHNT, YENEEA. This CDR3 is 16 amino acids long. J lost 4 bases, V lost 5 bases, and 8 bases had no gene match. CDR3 sequence: CASSPRTSGDYNEQFF. In DNA, the CDR3 is TGTGCCAGCAGCCCAAGGACTAGCGGAGATTACAATGAGCAGTTCTTC.

This clonotype appeared a few times. V and J are TRBV18 and TRBJ2-6; D is undetermined. The CDR3 has 15 amino acids. V lost 3 bases and J lost 3, with 9 bases in between. Per germline, CDR1 KGHSH and CDR2 LQKENI. The CDR3 spells CASSPLLDGANVLTF. The CDR3 DNA reads TGTGCCAGCTCACCCCTATTGGATGGGGCCAACGTCCTGACTTTC.

The chain employs TRBV28 and TRBJ2-2; D might be TRBD1 (6 bases). Per the germline V gene, CDR1 is MDHEN and CDR2 is SYDVKM. CDR3 length equals 16 residues. V was trimmed by 6 bases and J by 4 bases, leaving 18 bases between them. CDR3: CASSAPQGTGTGELFF. The DNA of the CDR3 is TGTGCCAGCAGCGCCCCGCAGGGGACCGGCACCGGGGAGCTGTTTTTT.

V and J are TRBV12-3 or TRBV12-4 and TRBJ1-2, with TRBD1 matching over 7 bases. V lost 4 bases to trimming and J lost 3 bases; unmatched junction nucleotides: 5. CDR3 size: 14 residues. The CDR3 is CASSSGDRDYGYTF. For the CDR3, the DNA is TGTGCCAGCAGTTCGGGCGACAGGGACTATGGCTACACCTTC.

This clonotype has at least ten counts. Relative to the germline gene, one junction end is altered; a read error may explain this. This chain connects TRBV15 to TRBJ1-6, with 10 bases fitting TRBD1. The germline gives CDR1 LNHNV, CDR2 YYDKDF (reference sequence). There are 19 residues in the CDR3. The CDR3 bases are TGTGCCACCAGCAGAGCCCGTGGGACAGGGGTTGGCTATAATTCACCCCTCCATTTT. Protein: CATSRARGTGVGYNSPLHF.

Worth noting for this clonotype: Relative to the germline gene, one junction end is altered; a read error may explain this. DNA for the CDR3: TGTGCCAGCAGCCAATTTGGGCAAAACAATAAGCAGTTCTTC. Translation: CASSQFGQNNKQFF. The rearrangement joins TRBV16 to TRBJ2-1; D is unresolved. Germline values: CDR1 KGHSY, CDR2 FQNENV. The CDR3 totals 14 residues.

This clonotype showed up just a few times. The rearrangement uses TRBV7-3 and TRBJ1-6, with 7 positions matching TRBD1. V shed 2 bases, J shed 5 bases, and the junction held 3 bases outside the gene matches. Germline V gene sequence: CDR1 SGHTA, CDR2 FQGTGA. The CDR3 extends over 15 amino acids. Here the CDR3 reads CASSLEGQHNSPLHF. CDR3 coding DNA: TGTGCCAGCAGCTTAGAGGGACAGCATAATTCACCCCTCCACTTT.

This clonotype was counted many times. This sequence joins TRBV7-2 and TRBJ1-2; tentative D call: TRBD1 (6 bases). CDR1 and CDR2 (germline): SGHTA, FQGNSA. V was cut by 6 bases and J by 4 bases, with 15 bases left in between. The CDR3 sequence is 14 residues long. CDR3 loop: CASSPARGSYGYTF. The CDR3 region has the DNA TGTGCCAGCAGTCCCGCGAGGGGGAGCTATGGCTACACCTTC.

This clonotype was observed a few times. This rearrangement joins TRBV28 to TRBJ2-7, with D hard to call. V was cut by 4 bases and J by 3 bases, with 4 bases left in between. CDR3 length: 11 residues. Looked up from germline, CDR1 is MDHEN and CDR2 is SYDVKM. CDR3 residues: CASSSYYEQYF. The CDR3 bases are TGTGCCAGCAGTTCTTACTACGAGCAGTACTTC.

The gene calls are TRBV19 and TRBJ2-5; TRBD2 is a possible D gene (6 bases). V was cut by 3 bases and J by 0 bases, with 11 bases left in between. The CDR3 runs to 15 residues. The germline CDR1 and CDR2 sequences are LNHDA and SQIVND (reference sequence). This CDR3 reads CASSILGRYQETQYF. The CDR3 bases are TGTGCCAGTAGTATCCTGGGGAGGTACCAAGAGACCCAGTACTTC.

The rearrangement joins TRBV6-1 to TRBJ2-3, with D unresolved. The V end lost 4 bases, the J end lost 4 bases, and 12 bases lay between the germline ends. The germline CDR1 and CDR2 sequences are MNHNS and SASEGT. CDR3 length: 14 residues. The CDR3 loop is CASSAPRQADTQYF. CDR3 nucleotide sequence: TGTGCCAGCAGTGCTCCTAGGCAGGCAGATACGCAGTATTTT.